The 9 T cell receptor beta chains below all came from one sample that was sequenced in a study of human T cells and chemical hapten exposure. TCRdb analysed the RACE reads with MiXCR anew, one entry per CDR3 protein. The sample includes approximately 70,000 distinct CDR3 sequences, around 9.8% of them seen just once. The time point is: patch test 1, 2 weeks after DPC sensitization. Documented treatment: therapeutic diphenylcyclopropenone sensitization with weekly scalp DPC. Sample: whole blood, taken in connection with sensitization to the hapten diphenylcyclopropenone (DPC). The source is a woman aged 40-49 years with alopecia areata. Some clones in this sample may be carry-over from other donors' samples.

This rearrangement joins TRBV15 to TRBJ2-7, with 9 bases lining up with TRBD1. Germline V gene data show CDR1 as LNHNV and CDR2 as YYDKDF (reference sequence). This CDR3 spans 16 amino acids. Trimming at V came to 7 bases and at J to 2 bases, leaving 12 bases not matched to a gene. The CDR3 region has the DNA TGTGCCACCACCACTCGGACCGGACAGGGGCCCTACGAGCAGTACTTC. Its protein product is CATTTRTGQGPYEQYF.

This clonotype was counted only a few times. The rearrangement uses TRBV11-2 and TRBJ2-5; 10 positions agree with TRBD2. V was clipped by 4 bases and J by 4 bases; unmatched bases: 6. There are 15 residues in the CDR3. From germline, CDR1 is SGHAT and CDR2 FQNNGV. The CDR3: CASSWGTSATETQYF. The CDR3 DNA reads TGTGCCAGCAGCTGGGGGACTAGCGCCACAGAGACCCAGTACTTC.

This clonotype has a count of ten or more. This chain joins TRBV4-2 and TRBJ2-7, with TRBD1 matching over 7 bases. Germline V gene sequence: CDR1 LGHNA, CDR2 YNFKEQ. This CDR3 has 13 amino acids. V lost 4 bases, J lost 4 bases, and 4 bases stayed unmatched. The DNA of the CDR3 is TGTGCCAGCAGCCGTACAGGGGAGTACGAGCAGTACTTC. Amino acid sequence: CASSRTGEYEQYF.

This clonotype was recorded many times. This chain uses TRBV7-2 with TRBJ2-7; D remains ambiguous. CDR1 is SGHTA, CDR2 FQGNSA, per germline. This CDR3 region has 14 residues. V shed 0 bases and J shed 3 bases, with 9 bases lying between them. This CDR3 reads CASSLAGPFYEQYF. The CDR3 DNA is TGTGCCAGCAGCTTAGCGGGTCCGTTCTACGAGCAGTACTTC.

The rearrangement uses TRBV6-2 or TRBV6-3 and TRBJ2-5, with D tentatively TRBD2 (5 bases). Trimming stripped 6 bases from V and 1 base from J, with 15 bases between. Germline V gene data show CDR1 as MNHEY and CDR2 as SVGEGT. The CDR3 contains 15 residues. CDR3 sequence (DNA): TGTGCCAGCAGGCCGCTGACGGACTTCCAAGAGACCCAGTACTTC. Translating it yields CASRPLTDFQETQYF.

This clonotype was counted ten times or more. The chain is built from TRBV4-3 and TRBJ2-1; 9 bases map to TRBD1. Trimming at V came to 3 bases and at J to 8 bases, leaving 11 bases not matched to a gene. Germline V gene data show CDR1 as LGHNA and CDR2 as YSLEER. The CDR3 sequence is 16 residues long. The chain's CDR3 is CASSHPRGTGQDEQFF. CDR3 coding DNA: TGCGCCAGCAGCCACCCTAGGGGGACAGGGCAGGATGAGCAGTTCTTC.

This clonotype has ten or more counts. V and J are TRBV5-1 and TRBJ2-7, with D possibly matching TRBD1 (6 bases). V was clipped by 4 bases and J by 0 bases, with 11 bases between them. The CDR3 covers 14 residues. The V gene's germline CDR1 is SGHRS and CDR2 YFSETQ. This CDR3 reads CASSPGTPSYEQYF. The CDR3 DNA reads as TGCGCCAGCAGCCCCGGGACACCCTCCTACGAGCAGTACTTC.

In this sample, this clonotype turned up many times. As DNA, the CDR3 is TGTGCCAGCAGTGTTCAGGGGGGGAGAAGGGACACTGAAGCTTTCTTT. Translation: CASSVQGGRRDTEAFF. This chain joins TRBV2 and TRBJ1-1, with 7 bases lining up with TRBD1. The CDR3 totals 16 residues. With 4 bases clipped from V and 3 bases from J, the junction kept 11 bases outside the gene matches. Looked up from germline, CDR1 is SNHLY and CDR2 is FYNNEI.

This clonotype was recorded at least ten times. V gene TRBV4-2 combines with J gene TRBJ2-4; the D is unclear. CDR3 size: 16 residues. Per the germline V gene, CDR1 is LGHNA and CDR2 is YNFKEQ. The V and J ends lost 1 base and 0 bases respectively, with 10 bases between them. The CDR3 nucleotides are TGTGCCAGCAGCCAAGGTCCCACATTAGCCAAAAACATTCAGTACTTC. Amino acids: CASSQGPTLAKNIQYF.